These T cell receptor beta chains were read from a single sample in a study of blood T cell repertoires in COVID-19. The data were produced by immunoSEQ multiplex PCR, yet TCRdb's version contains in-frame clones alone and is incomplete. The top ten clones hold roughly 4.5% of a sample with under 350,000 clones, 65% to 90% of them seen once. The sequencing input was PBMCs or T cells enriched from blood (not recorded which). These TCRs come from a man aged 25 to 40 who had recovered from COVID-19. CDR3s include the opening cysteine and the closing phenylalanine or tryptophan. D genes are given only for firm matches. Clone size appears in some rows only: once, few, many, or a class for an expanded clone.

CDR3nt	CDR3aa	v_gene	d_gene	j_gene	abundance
TGTGCCAGCAGTGAAAACAGTTTGAACACCGGGGAGCTGTTTTTT	CASSENSLNTGELFF	TRBV2	NA	TRBJ2-2	NA
TGCGCCAGCAGCTGGATGGGGGGATCGTCCACCGGGGAGCTGTTTTTT	CASSWMGGSSTGELFF	TRBV5-1	NA	TRBJ2-2	NA
TGTGCCAGTAAGGTAGGGACAGGGGGCCCCGTGAACACTGAAGCTTTCTTT	CASKVGTGGPVNTEAFF	TRBV19	TRBD1	TRBJ1-1	NA
TGCGCCAGCAGCCAAGGAGCACTAGCGGGGATATACAATGAGCAGTTCTTC	CASSQGALAGIYNEQFF	TRBV4-1	TRBD2	TRBJ2-1	NA
TGTGCCAGCTCCCACCAGGGATCAGGCACAGATACGCAGTATTTT	CASSHQGSGTDTQYF	TRBV19	NA	TRBJ2-3	NA
TGTGCCAGCAGCTTGTCGGACAGGCCCTATGGCTACACCTTC	CASSLSDRPYGYTF	TRBV5-5	TRBD1	TRBJ1-2	few
TGTGCCAGCAGCCCAATCCCAAATTCACCCCTCCACTTT	CASSPIPNSPLHF	TRBV6-5	NA	TRBJ1-6	once
TGTGCCACCAGTGAGGGACAGGGGTCAGGGGCCAACGTCCTGACTTTC	CATSEGQGSGANVLTF	TRBV24-1	TRBD1	TRBJ2-6	NA
TGTGCCAGCAGTTTATCGTACAGGGACACCATATATTTT	CASSLSYRDTIYF	TRBV27	NA	TRBJ1-3	NA
TGTGCCAGCAGTGGGGTAGCGGGGGCCCGAGAGCAGTACTTC	CASSGVAGAREQYF	TRBV27	TRBD2	TRBJ2-7	NA
TGTGCCAGCAGTTACCTCCACAGGGGCGAAGCTTTCTTT	CASSYLHRGEAFF	TRBV6-5	TRBD1	TRBJ1-1	NA
TGTGCCTGGAGTGAGGACAGGGGCTCTGGAAACACCATATATTTT	CAWSEDRGSGNTIYF	TRBV30	TRBD1	TRBJ1-3	NA
TGTGCCAGCGGTCGACTAGCGGGGTTTGATACGCAGTATTTT	CASGRLAGFDTQYF	TRBV6-5	TRBD2	TRBJ2-3	once
TGTGCCAGCAGTGAAAAACTAGCGGGGGGAACAGATACGCAGTATTTT	CASSEKLAGGTDTQYF	TRBV6-1	TRBD2	TRBJ2-3	NA
TGTGCCACCAGCAGCGGGACTAGCGGGGACACAGATACGCAGTATTTT	CATSSGTSGDTDTQYF	TRBV15	TRBD2	TRBJ2-3	few
TGTGCCAGCAGCCGGTCAGGGACAGCCGTGTACGAGCAGTACTTC	CASSRSGTAVYEQYF	TRBV5-4	TRBD1	TRBJ2-7	few
TGTGCCAGCTCACCTTCCCGGCAGGTTGTGACCTTATCCTCTGGGGCCAACGTCCTGACTTTC	CASSPSRQVVTLSSGANVLTF	TRBV18	NA	TRBJ2-6	few
TGTGCCAGCTCACCACCGAATCAGGGTGTGACCTACGAGCAGTACTTC	CASSPPNQGVTYEQYF	TRBV18	NA	TRBJ2-7	NA
TGTGCCAGCAGCCGGGACAGGGGTAGGGAAAAACTGTTTTTT	CASSRDRGREKLFF	TRBV5-4	TRBD1	TRBJ1-4	NA
TGTGCCAGCAGTTACATCTCCAGGGGGCTCGGGAACATTCAGTACTTC	CASSYISRGLGNIQYF	TRBV6-6	TRBD1	TRBJ2-4	few
TGCGCCAGCAGCTTGGCCGGTCTAGCGGAGTACAATGAGCAGTTCTTC	CASSLAGLAEYNEQFF	TRBV5-1	TRBD2	TRBJ2-1	NA
TGTGCCAGCACGGGGGGCCTCGAGATTGAGCAGTACTTC	CASTGGLEIEQYF	TRBV6-5	NA	TRBJ2-7	NA
TGTGCCACCGGGTTATCGGTAGCGGGGTACACCGGGGAGCTGTTTTTT	CATGLSVAGYTGELFF	TRBV24-1	TRBD2	TRBJ2-2	once
TGTGCCAGTAGTCCCTCCTCCGGGTACGAGCAGTACTTC	CASSPSSGYEQYF	TRBV19	NA	TRBJ2-7	NA
TGTGCCAGCAGCAACGACAGGCAAGAGACCCAGTACTTC	CASSNDRQETQYF	TRBV7-2	NA	TRBJ2-5	NA
TGTGCCACCAGTGATTCCCGTGGGACAGGAGCCTATGGCTACACCTTC	CATSDSRGTGAYGYTF	TRBV24-1	TRBD1	TRBJ1-2	few
TGTGCCAGCAGCCGGGACAGGGGAAGCGTCCTGACTTTC	CASSRDRGSVLTF	TRBV6-4	TRBD1	TRBJ2-6	NA
TGCGCCAGCAGCTTCGAGGGCCAAAGCTCTGGAAACACCATATATTTT	CASSFEGQSSGNTIYF	TRBV5-1	NA	TRBJ1-3	NA
TGTGCCAGTAAGACGGACAGGGTCGGCTATGGCTACACCTTC	CASKTDRVGYGYTF	TRBV19	TRBD1	TRBJ1-2	NA
TGTGCCAGTAGTATAGTCGGGACAGTCAACTATGGCTACACCTTC	CASSIVGTVNYGYTF	TRBV19	TRBD1	TRBJ1-2	NA
TGCGCCAGCAGCCCAGCGACAGGGGGCCGTAATGAAAAACTGTTTTTT	CASSPATGGRNEKLFF	TRBV5-1	TRBD1	TRBJ1-4	few
TGTGCCAGCAGCCAAGACCGTAACAGGGGATCTGAAGCTTTCTTT	CASSQDRNRGSEAFF	TRBV3-1/TRBV3-2	TRBD1	TRBJ1-1	NA
TGTGCCAGCAGCCAGGTTTTCGTAGAAGATGAAGCTTTCTTT	CASSQVFVEDEAFF	TRBV6-5	NA	TRBJ1-1	NA
TGTGCCAGCGGAGGGTCTAGCGGGAGGGGAAACATTCAGTACTTC	CASGGSSGRGNIQYF	TRBV2	TRBD2	TRBJ2-4	NA
TGTGCCAGCAGTTCGCCGAGGGCAGCTTTTAATGAGCAGTTCTTC	CASSSPRAAFNEQFF	TRBV6-2/TRBV6-3	NA	TRBJ2-1	NA
TGTGCCAGCAGCGTACAAGAGGGAAAGGATGGCTACACCTTC	CASSVQEGKDGYTF	TRBV9	NA	TRBJ1-2	NA
TGTGCCAGTAGTATAGGCGCGGGGGCCCGGGACTACGAGCAGTACTTC	CASSIGAGARDYEQYF	TRBV19	NA	TRBJ2-7	NA
TGTGCCAGCAGCTCACCGGAAGGGGGCAAGTACGAGCAGTACTTC	CASSSPEGGKYEQYF	TRBV7-9	TRBD1	TRBJ2-7	NA
TGTGCCAGCAGTTACGGGGGCAGCGCTGGCTACACCTTC	CASSYGGSAGYTF	TRBV6-5	NA	TRBJ1-2	few
TGTGCCAGCAGTACCCAAGGACATGTCGGGGAGCTGTTTTTT	CASSTQGHVGELFF	TRBV27	NA	TRBJ2-2	NA
TGTGCCAGCAGTTTTTGGGGGCGCGGGGGAAACACCATATATTTT	CASSFWGRGGNTIYF	TRBV28	NA	TRBJ1-3	NA
TGTGCCTGGAGGTCCGGGGGGGCCTACGAGCAGTACTTC	CAWRSGGAYEQYF	TRBV30	TRBD2	TRBJ2-7	NA
TGTGCCAGCAGCCGGCCCGGGGGGGCTACGCAGTATTTT	CASSRPGGATQYF	TRBV7-2	TRBD2	TRBJ2-3	NA
TGTGCCAGCAGGCTGGGGACAGAATATGGCTACACCTTC	CASRLGTEYGYTF	TRBV28	TRBD1	TRBJ1-2	NA
TGTGCCAGCAGCTCGCAACCCGGGACAGGGACTTCACCCCTCCACTTT	CASSSQPGTGTSPLHF	TRBV11-2	TRBD1	TRBJ1-6	few
TGTGCCAGCAGTGAAGTGGACAGGGGGAACACCATATATTTT	CASSEVDRGNTIYF	TRBV25-1	TRBD1	TRBJ1-3	NA
TGCGCCAGCAGCTTGGAACAGGGTTTGGGCTACACCTTC	CASSLEQGLGYTF	TRBV5-1	NA	TRBJ1-2	NA
TGTGCCAGCAGCTTAGGAGGATTGGATGGCTACACCTTC	CASSLGGLDGYTF	TRBV7-2	NA	TRBJ1-2	few
TGTGCCAGCAGCTTGGTAGGGGCCCTCACTGAAGCTTTCTTT	CASSLVGALTEAFF	TRBV7-9	NA	TRBJ1-1	NA
TGTGCCAGCAGCTCGACCGGGACACTGAACACTGAAGCTTTCTTT	CASSSTGTLNTEAFF	TRBV7-6	NA	TRBJ1-1	NA
TGTGCCAGTAGTACATCTCGCGGAAGGGACAGGGGATACAATGAGCAGTTCTTC	CASSTSRGRDRGYNEQFF	TRBV19	TRBD1	TRBJ2-1	NA
TGCGCCAGCAGCTGGGGACAGGATATCTTAAACACCATATATTTT	CASSWGQDILNTIYF	TRBV5-1	TRBD1	TRBJ1-3	NA
TGTGCCAGCAGTCAAAAGCGGGGGGTTTCAGATACGCAGTATTTT	CASSQKRGVSDTQYF	TRBV3-1/TRBV3-2	TRBD2	TRBJ2-3	NA
TGTGCCAGCAGCTTCGTGGACTCTGAGCAGTTCTTC	CASSFVDSEQFF	TRBV7-9	NA	TRBJ2-1	NA
TGTGCCAGCTCACCCCTAGGGACAGGAAGGGTTACTCAGCCCCAGCATTTT	CASSPLGTGRVTQPQHF	TRBV18	TRBD1	TRBJ1-5	NA